The 2 T cell receptor beta chains below come from one sample, sequenced in a study of response to subunit inactivated influenza vaccine. TCRdb processed the RT-PCR reads anew with MiXCR; each CDR3 protein has one entry. The table includes hundreds of thousands of distinct CDR3 sequences, approximately 14% detected once. The sample in question was PBMCs from blood, obtained 11 to 12 days after vaccination. These receptors came from a man in his fifties who received an inactivated influenza vaccine.

This clonotype was observed a few times. The chain has TRBV5-1 and TRBJ2-5; weak D call: TRBD1 (5 bases). CDR3 size: 15 residues. V was trimmed by 2 bases and J by 5 bases, leaving 16 bases between them. CDR1 SGHRS and CDR2 YFSETQ come from the germline V gene. The CDR3 DNA reads TGCGCCAGCAGCTTTCAGGGTCGTATAGGGGAGACCCAGTACTTC. It encodes CASSFQGRIGETQYF.

This chain uses TRBV29-1 with TRBJ2-3; perhaps TRBD2 as D (7 bases). The CDR3 consists of 15 residues. Trimming left V 4 bases short and J 0 bases short, with 14 bases between. Germline V CDR1 and CDR2: SQVTM, ANQGSEA. The CDR3 is CSVASGGTSTDTQYF. The CDR3 coding sequence is TGCAGCGTTGCCTCGGGGGGCACGAGCACAGATACGCAGTATTTT.